This paragraph covers one TCR beta chain sequence. The CDR3 is made up of 14 amino acids. Germline V lookup: CDR1 MNHEY, CDR2 SVGEGT. V lost 5 bases, J lost 6 bases, and 3 bases stayed unmatched. The repertoire was sequenced with immunoSEQ multiplex PCR; TCRdb's copy has only in-frame clones and lacks some. The sample lists approximately 230,000 clones; about 85% were seen once. This record belongs to a study of blood T cell repertoires in COVID-19. The overall study: The samples span acute and convalescent COVID-19 from the United States, Italy and Spain. The cDNA or gDNA used as material had been derived from T cells, B-cell-depleted T cells, or PBMCs.

The origin of this receptor is a man between 18 and 29 years old with active or convalescent COVID-19. The V gene is TRBV6-2 or TRBV6-3, the J gene TRBJ1-5; 11 bases agree with TRBD1. Material for sequencing was peripheral blood. The CDR3 DNA is TGTGCCAGCAGTACAGGACAGGGGGCTCAGCCCCAGCATTTT. Translation: CASSTGQGAQPQHF.